These 18 T cell receptor beta chains were all obtained from the same sample, sequenced in a study of T cells in Graves' hyperthyroidism and ophthalmopathy. Authors of the study amplified TCR beta CDR3 regions from RNA transcripts. In the first-round RT-PCR of the TCR CDR3, the HTBI primer set was used. TCRdb processed the multiplex PCR reads anew with MiXCR; each CDR3 protein has one entry. The table shows approximately 370,000 distinct CDR3 sequences, with about a sixth occurring only once. Input material: blood. All receptors come from a woman in her 30s with Graves' hyperthyroidism that later progressed to Graves' ophthalmopathy.

This clonotype was seen repeatedly, ten times or more. This chain joins TRBV9 and TRBJ1-6, with no clear D. Trimming stripped 4 bases from V and 0 bases from J, with 8 bases between. The CDR3 loop spans 15 amino acids. Germline loops: CDR1 SGDLS, CDR2 YYNGEE. The CDR3 bases are TGTGCCAGCAGCTTTAAGAGCTCCTATAATTCACCCCTCCACTTT. Its protein product is CASSFKSSYNSPLHF.

This clonotype has ten or more counts. The chain recombines TRBV7-9 with TRBJ1-1; D gene unclear. V lost 3 bases and J 1 base, leaving 12 bases between the germline ends. This CDR3 contains 15 residues. Per the germline V gene, CDR1 is SEHNR and CDR2 is FQNEAQ (reference sequence). CDR3 in amino acids: CASSFPERENTEAFF. The CDR3 DNA follows: TGTGCCAGCAGCTTCCCGGAACGGGAGAACACTGAAGCTTTCTTT.

The V call is TRBV6-1, the J call TRBJ2-1; the match to TRBD2 covers 7 bases. The germline gives CDR1 MNHNS, CDR2 SASEGT. The CDR3 length is 16 residues. V was clipped by 6 bases and J by 6 bases; unmatched bases: 14. The CDR3 sequence: CASSPKAAGPPNEQFF. The CDR3 nucleotides are TGTGCCAGCAGCCCAAAGGCAGCGGGGCCCCCCAATGAGCAGTTCTTC.

A single count supports this clonotype. Being one base from a much bigger clone, this may be a read error. V usage is TRBV6-1 and J usage is TRBJ1-2; D is possibly TRBD1 (6 bases). This CDR3 comprises 15 residues. The germline V and J ends were trimmed by 3 bases and 2 bases, with 13 bases remaining between them. In germline, CDR1 is MNHNS, CDR2 SASEGT. The CDR3 DNA reads as TGTGCCAGCAGTGAGTCCTTAGGGGGGAACTATGGCTACACCTTC. Translating it yields CASSESLGGNYGYTF.

A note on this clonotype: This could be a read error, since a much larger clone is one nucleotide away. The CDR3 loop reads CASSLTSTGAKPNYGCTF. The CDR3 DNA sequence: TGTGCCAGCAGTTTAACCTCGACAGGGGCGAAACCTAACTATGGCTGCACCTTC. J is TRBJ1-2 and V is TRBV12-3 or TRBV12-4; 8 bases agree with TRBD1. The CDR3 has 18 amino acids.

This clonotype was counted at least ten times. This chain joins TRBV6-1 and TRBJ2-7, with a possible D match to TRBD1 (5 bases). This CDR3 has 15 amino acids. V was pared by 8 bases and J by 3 bases, with 20 bases between. CDR1 is MNHNS, CDR2 SASEGT, per germline. CDR3 sequence reads: CASRRNSQGGYEQYF. CDR3 DNA sequence: TGTGCCAGCCGGAGAAATAGTCAGGGCGGCTACGAGCAGTACTTC.

This clonotype was seen many times. The chain uses TRBV7-9 and TRBJ2-1; 14 bases line up with TRBD2. The junction had 15 bases not matched to a gene; V was cut back by 4 bases and J by 4 bases. The CDR3 extends over 20 amino acids. Germline CDR1 is SEHNR and CDR2 is FQNEAQ (reference sequence). CDR3 bases: TGTGCCAGCAGCTCGCACACCGGGACTAGCGGGAGTCATCGGTACAATGAGCAGTTCTTC. Translation gives CASSSHTGTSGSHRYNEQFF.

The chain combines TRBV27 with TRBJ2-4; D remains ambiguous. CDR3 length: 13 residues. Germline V gene lookup returns CDR1 MNHEY and CDR2 SMNVEV (reference sequence). V was cut by 5 bases and J by 0 bases, with 5 bases left in between. CDR3 region: CASSNLAKNIQYF. Here the CDR3 DNA reads TGTGCCAGCAGTAATCTAGCCAAAAACATTCAGTACTTC.

This clonotype was found many times. The J gene is TRBJ1-1, the V gene TRBV14, with 12 nucleotides matching TRBD1. The V gene end was trimmed by 2 bases and the J gene end by 2 bases; junction bases not matched to a gene: 18. Germline CDR1 reads SGHDN; CDR2 reads FVKESK. The length of the CDR3 is 21 residues. The CDR3 loop reads CASSQRPGQGAVWSGNTEAFF. The CDR3 DNA is TGTGCCAGCAGCCAAAGGCCGGGACAGGGGGCGGTATGGTCGGGAAACACTGAAGCTTTCTTT.

This clonotype was observed many times. The V and J genes are TRBV11-2 and TRBJ1-4, with TRBD1 matching 11 bases. J was trimmed by 0 bases and V by 5 bases; bases with no gene match: 8. Germline V gene data show CDR1 as SGHAT and CDR2 as FQNNGV. The CDR3 loop spans 18 amino acids. The CDR3 sequence is CASSPDRGLVATNEKLFF. Here the CDR3 DNA reads TGTGCCAGCAGCCCGGACAGGGGGCTAGTTGCAACTAATGAAAAACTGTTTTTT.

This clonotype was seen at least ten times. V gene TRBV11-2 combines with J gene TRBJ1-1; possible D gene TRBD1, 5 bases. This CDR3 is built from 13 residues. V was pared by 0 bases and J by 11 bases, with 13 bases between. Per germline, CDR1 SGHAT and CDR2 FQNNGV. The CDR3 DNA follows: TGTGCCAGCAGCTTAGACCTGGCTTCAGGGGCTTTCTTT. Its translation: CASSLDLASGAFF.

The CDR3 loop reads CASSGASGRPQETQYF. In nucleotides, the CDR3 is TGTGCCAGCAGCGGAGCTAGCGGGAGGCCCCAAGAGACCCAGTACTTC. The chain uses TRBV9 and TRBJ2-5, with 11 bases matching TRBD2. Germline V gene data show CDR1 as SGDLS and CDR2 as YYNGEE. V gave up 3 bases and J gave up 1 base; unmatched junction bases: 5. The CDR3 totals 16 residues.

The sample holds one count of this clonotype. The CDR3 bases are TGTGCCAGCAAAATGGGACAGGGGCCCAGGACCCAGTACTTC. Amino acid sequence: CASKMGQGPRTQYF. The chain is built from TRBV6-1 and TRBJ2-5; TRBD1 matches at 10 bases. The V and J ends lost 7 bases and 7 bases, in that order; junction bases with no gene match: 9. In germline, CDR1 is MNHNS, CDR2 SASEGT. The CDR3 has 14 amino acids.

There are many counts of this clonotype. The chain joins TRBV4-2 to TRBJ2-1; 10 bases agree with TRBD2. The CDR3 loop spans 16 amino acids. The V gene's germline CDR1 is LGHNA and CDR2 YNFKEQ. Trimming cost V 4 bases and J 8 bases; bases outside gene matches: 11. The CDR3 here is CASSLSLAGEGDEQFF. In DNA, the CDR3 is TGTGCCAGCAGCCTAAGTCTAGCGGGAGAGGGGGATGAGCAGTTCTTC.

J is TRBJ2-2 and V is TRBV6-1; no clear D gene. Trimming removed 6 bases from V and 6 bases from J, with 8 bases in between. This CDR3 spans 12 amino acids. Germline V gene sequence: CDR1 MNHNS, CDR2 SASEGT. The CDR3 loop reads CASRNGAGELFF. Written as DNA, the CDR3 is TGTGCCAGCAGAAACGGCGCCGGGGAGCTGTTTTTT.

The rearrangement links TRBV29-1 to TRBJ1-2; D gene ambiguous. V shed 4 bases and J shed 8 bases, with 5 bases lying between them. CDR3 length equals 9 residues. The germline gives CDR1 SQVTM, CDR2 ANQGSEA. CDR3 residues: CSVVGGYTF. The CDR3 DNA sequence: TGCAGCGTTGTCGGCGGCTACACCTTC.

As to this clonotype: A much larger clone lies one base from this, so it may be a read error. The chain is built from TRBV2 and TRBJ1-2; D gene unclear. This CDR3 has 11 residues. Germline V CDR1 and CDR2: SNHLY, FYNNEI. The CDR3: CGSSVSYGYTF. The CDR3 DNA reads as TGTGGCAGCAGTGTCAGCTATGGCTACACCTTC.

This clonotype came up many times. This rearrangement joins TRBV29-1 to TRBJ2-7; tentatively, D is TRBD2 (5 bases). V dropped 4 bases and J dropped 6 bases, with 19 bases sitting between them. Germline V gives CDR1 SQVTM, CDR2 ANQGSEA. The CDR3 runs to 14 residues. Here the CDR3 DNA reads TGCAGCGTTGGTGGGAACGGACTTGCGATCGAGCAGTACTTC. The encoded protein is CSVGGNGLAIEQYF.